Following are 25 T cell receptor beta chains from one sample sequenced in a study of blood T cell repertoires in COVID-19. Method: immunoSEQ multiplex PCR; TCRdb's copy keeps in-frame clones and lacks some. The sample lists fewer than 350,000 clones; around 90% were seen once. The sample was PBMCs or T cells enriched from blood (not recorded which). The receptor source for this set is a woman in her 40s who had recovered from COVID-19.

CDR3 loop: CASNRGREETQYF. DNA of the CDR3: TGTGCCAGTAATCGCGGGCGCGAAGAGACCCAGTACTTC. The chain employs TRBV19 and TRBJ2-5, with D tentatively TRBD2 (5 bases). The germline gives CDR1 LNHDA, CDR2 SQIVND (reference sequence). This CDR3 has 13 amino acids. V lost 7 bases to trimming and J lost 3 bases, with 12 bases between them.

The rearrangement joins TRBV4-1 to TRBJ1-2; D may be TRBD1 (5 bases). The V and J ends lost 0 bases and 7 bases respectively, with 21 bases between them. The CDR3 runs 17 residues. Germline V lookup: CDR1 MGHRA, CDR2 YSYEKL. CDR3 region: CASSQEIWQGYVSGYTF. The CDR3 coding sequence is TGCGCCAGCAGCCAAGAAATATGGCAGGGCTATGTATCTGGCTACACCTTC.

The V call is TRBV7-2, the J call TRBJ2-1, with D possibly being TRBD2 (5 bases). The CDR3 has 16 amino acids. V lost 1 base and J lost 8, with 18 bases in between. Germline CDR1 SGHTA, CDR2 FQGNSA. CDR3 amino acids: CASSLVSGFVQHEQFF. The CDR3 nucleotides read TGTGCCAGCAGCTTAGTATCGGGATTCGTACAGCATGAGCAGTTCTTC.

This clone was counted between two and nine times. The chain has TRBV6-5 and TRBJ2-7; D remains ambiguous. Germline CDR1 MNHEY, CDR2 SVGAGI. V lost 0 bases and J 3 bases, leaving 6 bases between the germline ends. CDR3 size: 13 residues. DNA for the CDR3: TGTGCCAGCAGTTACTCGAGTGTCTACGAGCAGTACTTC. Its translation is CASSYSSVYEQYF.

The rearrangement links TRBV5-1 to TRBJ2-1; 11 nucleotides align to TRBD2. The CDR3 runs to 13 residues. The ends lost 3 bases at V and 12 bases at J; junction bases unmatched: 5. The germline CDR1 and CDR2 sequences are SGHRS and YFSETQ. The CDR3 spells CASSSLAGAWQFF. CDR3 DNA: TGCGCCAGCAGCTCACTAGCGGGGGCCTGGCAGTTCTTC.

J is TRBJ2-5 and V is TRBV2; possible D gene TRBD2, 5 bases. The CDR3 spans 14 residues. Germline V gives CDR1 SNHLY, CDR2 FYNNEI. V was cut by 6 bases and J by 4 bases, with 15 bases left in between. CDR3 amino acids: CASRDGLRPETQYF. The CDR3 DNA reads TGTGCCAGCAGAGACGGACTGCGGCCAGAGACCCAGTACTTC.

The CDR3 loop reads CASSVRQGASPLHF. In DNA, the CDR3 is TGTGCCAGCAGCGTACGTCAGGGGGCTTCACCCCTCCACTTT. This sequence joins TRBV9 and TRBJ1-6; TRBD1 aligns across 8 bases. In germline, CDR1 is SGDLS, CDR2 YYNGEE. This CDR3 is 14 amino acids long. V gave up 1 base and J gave up 9 bases; unmatched junction bases: 3.

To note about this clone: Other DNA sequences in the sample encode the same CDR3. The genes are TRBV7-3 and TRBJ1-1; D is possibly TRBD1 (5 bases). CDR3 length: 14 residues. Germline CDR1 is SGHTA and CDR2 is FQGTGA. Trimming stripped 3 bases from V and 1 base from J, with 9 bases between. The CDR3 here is CASSFGGGNTEAFF. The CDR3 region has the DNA TGTGCCAGCAGCTTCGGGGGTGGGAACACTGAAGCTTTCTTT.

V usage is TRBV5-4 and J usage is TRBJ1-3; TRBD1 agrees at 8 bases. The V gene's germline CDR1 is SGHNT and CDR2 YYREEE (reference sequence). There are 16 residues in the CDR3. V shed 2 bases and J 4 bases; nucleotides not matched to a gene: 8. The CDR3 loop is CASSFGQGAAGNTIYF. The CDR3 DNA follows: TGTGCCAGCAGCTTTGGGCAGGGGGCGGCCGGAAACACCATATATTTT.

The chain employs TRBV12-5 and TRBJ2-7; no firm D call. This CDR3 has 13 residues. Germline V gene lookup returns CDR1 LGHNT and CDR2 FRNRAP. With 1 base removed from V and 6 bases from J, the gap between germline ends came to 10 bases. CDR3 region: CASGLDGSTEQYF. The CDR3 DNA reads TGTGCTAGTGGTTTGGACGGGTCGACCGAGCAGTACTTC.

CDR3 in DNA: TGTGCCAGTAGTACGATACAGGGGCACGGAAACACCATATATTTT. This codes for CASSTIQGHGNTIYF. The chain uses TRBV19 and TRBJ1-3; TRBD1 matches 7 bases. V dropped 4 bases and J dropped 4; count of bases not matched to a gene: 7. CDR1 and CDR2 (germline): LNHDA, SQIVND (reference sequence). This CDR3 contains 15 residues.

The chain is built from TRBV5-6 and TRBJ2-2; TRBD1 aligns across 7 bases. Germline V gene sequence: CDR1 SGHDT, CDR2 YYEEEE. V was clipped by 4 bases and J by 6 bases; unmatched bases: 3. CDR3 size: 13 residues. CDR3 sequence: CASSAQGSGELFF. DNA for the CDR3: TGTGCCAGCAGCGCACAGGGGTCCGGGGAGCTGTTTTTT. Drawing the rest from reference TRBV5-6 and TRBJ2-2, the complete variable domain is DAGVTQSPTHLIKTRGQQVTLRCSPKSGHDTVSWYQQALGQGPQFIFQYYEEEERQRGNFPDRFSGHQFPNYSSELNVNALLLGDSALYLCASSAQGSGELFFGEGSRLTVL.

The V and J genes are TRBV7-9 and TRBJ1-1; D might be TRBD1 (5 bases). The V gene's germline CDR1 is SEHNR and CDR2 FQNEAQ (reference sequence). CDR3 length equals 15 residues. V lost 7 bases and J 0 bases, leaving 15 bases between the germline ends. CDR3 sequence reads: CASTLTGLLNTEAFF. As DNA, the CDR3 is TGTGCCAGCACTCTAACGGGACTCCTGAACACTGAAGCTTTCTTT. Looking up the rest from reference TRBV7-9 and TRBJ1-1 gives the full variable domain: DTGVSQNPRHKITKRGQNVTFRCDPISEHNRLYWYRQTLGQGPEFLTYFQNEAQLEKSRLLSDRFSAERPKGSFSTLEIQRTEQGDSAMYLCASTLTGLLNTEAFFGQGTRLTVV.

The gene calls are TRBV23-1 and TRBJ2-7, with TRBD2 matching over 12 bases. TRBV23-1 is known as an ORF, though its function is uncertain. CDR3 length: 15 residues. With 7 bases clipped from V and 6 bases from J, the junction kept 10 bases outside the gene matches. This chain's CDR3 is CASNKRLAGDTEQYF. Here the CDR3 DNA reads TGCGCCAGCAATAAGCGACTAGCGGGGGATACCGAGCAGTACTTC.

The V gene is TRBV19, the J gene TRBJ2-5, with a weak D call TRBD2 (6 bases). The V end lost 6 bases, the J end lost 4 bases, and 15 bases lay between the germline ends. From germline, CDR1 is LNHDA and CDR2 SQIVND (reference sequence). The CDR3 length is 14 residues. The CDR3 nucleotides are TGTGCCAGTAGCCCTGGGCACGGGGGAGAGACCCAGTACTTC. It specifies CASSPGHGGETQYF.

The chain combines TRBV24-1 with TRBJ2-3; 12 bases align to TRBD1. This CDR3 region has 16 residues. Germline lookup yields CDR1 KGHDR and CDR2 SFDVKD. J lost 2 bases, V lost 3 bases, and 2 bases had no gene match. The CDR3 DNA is TGTGCCACCAGTGATCCGGGACAGGGGGCCACAGATACGCAGTATTTT. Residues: CATSDPGQGATDTQYF.

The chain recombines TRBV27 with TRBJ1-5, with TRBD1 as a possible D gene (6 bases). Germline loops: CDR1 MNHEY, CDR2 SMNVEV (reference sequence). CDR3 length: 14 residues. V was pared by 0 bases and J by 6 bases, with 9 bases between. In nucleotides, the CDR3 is TGTGCCAGCAGTTTATCCCAGGGGAGTCAGCCCCAGCATTTT. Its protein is CASSLSQGSQPQHF.

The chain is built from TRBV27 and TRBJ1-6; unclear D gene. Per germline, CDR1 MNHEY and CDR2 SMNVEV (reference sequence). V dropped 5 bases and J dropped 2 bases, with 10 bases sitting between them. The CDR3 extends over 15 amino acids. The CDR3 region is CASSSAEPYNSPLHF. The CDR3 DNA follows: TGTGCCAGCAGTAGCGCAGAACCCTATAATTCACCCCTCCACTTT.

This chain's CDR3 is CASSPFTAGGPNEQFF. CDR3 DNA sequence: TGTGCCAGCTCACCATTTACAGCGGGAGGGCCTAATGAGCAGTTCTTC. The rearrangement uses TRBV18 and TRBJ2-1; 10 bases align to TRBD2. There are 16 residues in the CDR3. Germline V CDR1 and CDR2: KGHSH, LQKENI. Germline trimming cut 2 bases from V and 7 bases from J; bases unmatched to any gene: 8.

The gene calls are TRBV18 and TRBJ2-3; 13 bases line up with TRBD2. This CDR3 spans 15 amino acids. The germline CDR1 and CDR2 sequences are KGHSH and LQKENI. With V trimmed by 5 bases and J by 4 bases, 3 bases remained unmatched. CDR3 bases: TGTGCCAGCTCAGCCGGACTAGCGGGAGCAGATACGCAGTATTTT. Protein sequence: CASSAGLAGADTQYF.

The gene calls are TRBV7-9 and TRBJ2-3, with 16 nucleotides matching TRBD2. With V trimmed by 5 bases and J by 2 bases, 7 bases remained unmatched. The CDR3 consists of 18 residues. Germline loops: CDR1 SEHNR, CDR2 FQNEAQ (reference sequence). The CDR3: CASSLGTSGRAITDTQYF. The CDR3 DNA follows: TGTGCCAGCAGCCTCGGGACTAGCGGGAGGGCCATCACAGATACGCAGTATTTT.

CDR3 residues: CASSGWQDQPQHF. CDR3 sequence (DNA): TGTGCCAGCAGTGGGTGGCAAGATCAGCCCCAGCATTTT. This chain connects TRBV2 to TRBJ1-5; D remains ambiguous. V gave up 4 bases and J gave up 5 bases, with 9 bases separating them. The CDR3 loop spans 13 amino acids. Germline V gives CDR1 SNHLY, CDR2 FYNNEI.

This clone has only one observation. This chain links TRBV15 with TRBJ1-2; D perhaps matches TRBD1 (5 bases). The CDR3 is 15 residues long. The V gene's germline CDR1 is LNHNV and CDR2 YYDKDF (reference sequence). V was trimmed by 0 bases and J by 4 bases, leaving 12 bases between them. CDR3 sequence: CATSRDLGGTYGYTF. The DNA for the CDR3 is TGTGCCACCAGCAGAGATCTGGGGGGAACCTATGGCTACACCTTC.

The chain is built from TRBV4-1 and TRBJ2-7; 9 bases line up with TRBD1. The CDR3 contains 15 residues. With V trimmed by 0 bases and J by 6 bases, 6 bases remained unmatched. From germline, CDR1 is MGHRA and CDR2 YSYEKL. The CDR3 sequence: CASSQDMTGGCEQYF. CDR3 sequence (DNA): TGCGCCAGCAGCCAAGATATGACAGGGGGTTGCGAGCAGTACTTC.

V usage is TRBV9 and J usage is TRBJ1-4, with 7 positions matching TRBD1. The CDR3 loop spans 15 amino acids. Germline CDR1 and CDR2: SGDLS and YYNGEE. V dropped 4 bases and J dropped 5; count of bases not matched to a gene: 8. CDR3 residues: CASSPLGQLNEKLFF. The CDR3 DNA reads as TGTGCCAGCAGCCCCCTGGGACAGCTCAATGAAAAACTGTTTTTT.